These T cell receptor beta chains were read from a single sample in a study of early T cells in non-severe SARS-CoV-2 infection. MiXCR, applied by TCRdb to the 5' RACE reads, yields one record per CDR3 protein. The table includes about 59,000 distinct CDR3 sequences, less than 15% detected once. This specimen was whole blood, taken at baseline. These receptors all stem from an adult who was a healthcare worker with PCR-confirmed SARS-CoV-2 infection or an uninfected control (not recorded which). Each CDR3 is given with its conserved first and last residue. A D gene is named only where the DNA matches it firmly. Size tells how often a clone was seen (once, few, many) or the class of an expanded clone, and some rows leave it out.

few	TRBV5-1	TRBJ1-1	TRBD1	CASSRQGALEYTEVFF	TGCGCCAGCAGCCGACAGGGGGCATTGGAATACACTGAAGTTTTCTTT
.	TRBV5-6	TRBJ1-1	TRBD1	CATSWGTGQEAFF	TGTGCCACCAGCTGGGGGACAGGGCAAGAAGCTTTCTTT
few	TRBV3-1	TRBJ2-2	.	CASSQVGELFF	TGTGCCAGCAGCCAAGTAGGGGAGCTGTTTTTT
few	TRBV27	TRBJ2-6	.	CASSFLQGSGANVLTF	TGTGCCAGCAGTTTCCTACAGGGCTCTGGGGCCAACGTCCTGACTTTC
.	TRBV5-1	TRBJ1-3	.	CASSYGDGNTIYF	TGCGCCAGCAGTTATGGGGATGGAAACACCATATATTTT
.	TRBV4-1	TRBJ1-4	.	CASSQVGGRANEKLFF	TGCGCCAGCAGCCAAGTCGGGGGAAGGGCTAATGAAAAACTGTTTTTT
many	TRBV15	TRBJ2-1	.	CATSREQTSYNEQFF	TGTGCCACCAGCAGAGAACAGACTAGTTACAATGAGCAGTTCTTC
.	TRBV6-4	TRBJ2-7	.	CASSPYWPGGEQYF	TGTGCCAGCAGTCCTTATTGGCCCGGCGGCGAGCAGTACTTC
.	TRBV24-1	TRBJ2-7	.	CATSDFPGYEQYF	TGTGCCACCAGTGATTTCCCAGGCTACGAGCAGTACTTC
few	TRBV29-1	TRBJ2-1	.	CSVEEGVLNEQFF	TGCAGCGTTGAAGAGGGGGTCCTCAATGAGCAGTTCTTC
.	TRBV6-6	TRBJ2-7	TRBD1	CASKTGTGKNEQYF	TGTGCCAGCAAAACCGGGACAGGGAAAAACGAGCAGTACTTC
many	TRBV6-5	TRBJ2-7	TRBD1	CASRQGALRGLSYEQYF	TGTGCCAGCAGACAGGGGGCTCTACGAGGGCTCTCCTACGAGCAGTACTTC
.	TRBV30	TRBJ2-7	.	CAWTPLISYEQYF	TGTGCCTGGACCCCTCTGATTTCCTACGAGCAGTACTTC
.	TRBV5-1	TRBJ2-3	.	CASGRGGEKDTQYF	TGCGCCAGTGGTCGCGGAGGGGAAAAAGATACGCAGTATTTT
.	TRBV3-1	TRBJ2-2	.	CASSVHRATGELFF	TGTGCCAGCAGCGTCCACCGAGCCACCGGGGAGCTGTTTTTT
.	TRBV28	TRBJ2-5	TRBD1	CASSLGTGDPLETQYF	TGTGCCAGCAGTTTAGGAACAGGGGATCCACTAGAGACCCAGTACTTC
few	TRBV18	TRBJ2-7	.	CASSTGAIYEQYF	TGTGCCAGCTCCACGGGGGCTATCTACGAGCAGTACTTC
many	TRBV15	TRBJ2-1	TRBD1	CATSTRTGAYNEQFF	TGTGCCACCAGCACTAGGACAGGGGCCTACAATGAGCAGTTCTTC
.	TRBV28	TRBJ2-7	.	CASSLYRGGTKQYF	TGTGCCAGCAGTTTATACAGGGGGGGCACGAAGCAGTACTTC
.	TRBV12-5	TRBJ1-2	.	CASGLGTGTDGYTF	TGTGCTAGTGGTTTGGGTACAGGGACGGATGGCTACACCTTC
.	TRBV9	TRBJ2-2	TRBD1	CASSVGDRGRELFF	TGTGCCAGCAGCGTAGGAGACAGGGGCCGGGAGCTGTTTTTT
.	TRBV12-3/TRBV12-4	TRBJ1-2	.	CASSFPQGRDYGYTF	TGTGCCAGCAGTTTTCCTCAGGGGCGGGACTATGGCTACACCTTC
few	TRBV21-1	TRBJ1-2	.	CASSKQGWNYGYTF	TGTGCCAGCAGCAAGCAGGGCTGGAACTATGGCTACACCTTC
.	TRBV3-1	TRBJ1-6	TRBD1	CASSQGTGANSPLHF	TGTGCCAGCAGCCAAGGAACAGGGGCTAATTCACCCCTCCACTTT
few	TRBV20-1	TRBJ1-1	TRBD1	CSLARVGTVNTEAFF	TGCAGTCTAGCTAGGGTTGGGACAGTGAACACTGAAGCTTTCTTT
many	TRBV12-3/TRBV12-4	TRBJ2-5	.	CASSLGQSETQYF	TGTGCCAGCAGTTTAGGGCAGTCAGAGACCCAGTACTTC
few	TRBV9	TRBJ2-1	.	CASSVVSSYNEQFF	TGTGCCAGCAGCGTAGTAAGCTCCTACAATGAGCAGTTCTTC
few	TRBV6-2/TRBV6-3	TRBJ2-1	.	CASSYTRGYNEQFF	TGTGCCAGCAGTTACACTAGGGGCTACAATGAGCAGTTCTTC
.	TRBV20-1	TRBJ1-1	.	CSAYIPGPRNTEAFF	TGCAGTGCCTACATACCGGGACCCCGGAACACTGAAGCTTTCTTT